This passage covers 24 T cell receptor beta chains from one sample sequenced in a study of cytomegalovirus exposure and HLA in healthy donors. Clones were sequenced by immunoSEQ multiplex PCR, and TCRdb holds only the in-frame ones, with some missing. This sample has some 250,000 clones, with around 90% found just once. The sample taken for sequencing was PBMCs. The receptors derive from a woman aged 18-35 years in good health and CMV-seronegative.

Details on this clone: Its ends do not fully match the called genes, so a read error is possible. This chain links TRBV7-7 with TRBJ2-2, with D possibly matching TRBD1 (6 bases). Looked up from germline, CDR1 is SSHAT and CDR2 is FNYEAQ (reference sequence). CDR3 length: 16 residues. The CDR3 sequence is CASSKHPQGDTGELFF. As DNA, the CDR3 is TGTGCTAGCAGCAAACATCCACAGGGAGACACCGGGGAGCTGTTTTTT.

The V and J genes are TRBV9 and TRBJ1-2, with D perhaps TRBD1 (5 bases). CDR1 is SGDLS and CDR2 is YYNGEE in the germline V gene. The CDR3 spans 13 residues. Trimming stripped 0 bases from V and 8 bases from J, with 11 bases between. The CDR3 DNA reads TGTGCCAGCAGCGTAGCTTCGGGGGAGGGCTACACCTTC. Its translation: CASSVASGEGYTF.

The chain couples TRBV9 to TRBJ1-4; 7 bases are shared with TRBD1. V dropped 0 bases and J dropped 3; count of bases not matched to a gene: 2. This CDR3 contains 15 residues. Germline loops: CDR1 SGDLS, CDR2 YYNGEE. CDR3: CASSVVGTANEKLFF. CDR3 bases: TGTGCCAGCAGCGTAGTCGGGACAGCTAATGAAAAACTGTTTTTT.

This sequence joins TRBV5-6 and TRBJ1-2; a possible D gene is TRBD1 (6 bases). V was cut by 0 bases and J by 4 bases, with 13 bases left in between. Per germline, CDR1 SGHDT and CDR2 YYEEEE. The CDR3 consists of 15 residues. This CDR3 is CASSLEAGASYGYTF. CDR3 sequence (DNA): TGTGCCAGCAGCTTGGAGGCAGGGGCCTCCTATGGCTACACCTTC.

Here the CDR3 reads CASSQDLGGYEQFF. The CDR3 DNA reads TGCGCCAGCAGCCAAGATCTGGGGGGATATGAGCAGTTCTTC. The chain combines TRBV4-3 with TRBJ2-1, with D possibly matching TRBD2 (6 bases). The CDR3 covers 14 residues. Trimming removed 0 bases from V and 8 bases from J, with 11 bases in between. The germline gives CDR1 LGHNA, CDR2 YSLEER.

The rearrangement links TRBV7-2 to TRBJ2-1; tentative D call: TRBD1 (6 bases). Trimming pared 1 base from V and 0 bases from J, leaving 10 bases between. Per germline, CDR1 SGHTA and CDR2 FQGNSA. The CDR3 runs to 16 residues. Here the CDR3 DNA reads TGTGCCAGCAGCTTAGAGACAGGAAGCTCCTACAATGAGCAGTTCTTC. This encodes CASSLETGSSYNEQFF.

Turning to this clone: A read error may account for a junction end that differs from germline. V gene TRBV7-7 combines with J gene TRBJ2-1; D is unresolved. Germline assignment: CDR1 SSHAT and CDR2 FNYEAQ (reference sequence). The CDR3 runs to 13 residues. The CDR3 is CASSLLESNEQFF. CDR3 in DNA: TGTGCTAGCAGCTTATTAGAGTCCAATGAGCAGTTCTTC. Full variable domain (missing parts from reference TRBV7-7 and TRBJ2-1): GAGVSQSPRYKVTKRGQDVTLRCDPISSHATLYWYQQALGQGPEFLTYFNYEAQPDKSGLPSDRFSAERPEGSISTLTIQRTEQRDSAMYRCASSLLESNEQFFGPGTRLTVL.

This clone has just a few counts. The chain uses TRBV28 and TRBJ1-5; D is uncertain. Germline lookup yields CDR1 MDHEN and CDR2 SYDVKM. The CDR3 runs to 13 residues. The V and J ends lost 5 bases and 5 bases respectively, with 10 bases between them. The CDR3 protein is CASSEIADQPQHF. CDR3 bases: TGTGCCAGCAGTGAGATTGCGGATCAGCCCCAGCATTTT.

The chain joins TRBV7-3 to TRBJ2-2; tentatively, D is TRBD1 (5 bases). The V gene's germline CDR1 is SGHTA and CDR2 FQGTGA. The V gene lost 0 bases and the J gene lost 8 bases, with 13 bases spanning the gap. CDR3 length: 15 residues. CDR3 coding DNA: TGTGCCAGCAGCTTAACGTTGGCAGGGAATGGGGAGCTGTTTTTT. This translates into CASSLTLAGNGELFF.

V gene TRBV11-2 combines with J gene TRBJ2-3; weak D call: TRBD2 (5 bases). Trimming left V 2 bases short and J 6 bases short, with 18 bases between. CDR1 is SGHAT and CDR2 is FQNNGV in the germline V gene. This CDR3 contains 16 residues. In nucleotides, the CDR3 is TGTGCCAGCAGCTTACTCCTAGCTTCTATATCGGATACGCAGTATTTT. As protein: CASSLLLASISDTQYF.

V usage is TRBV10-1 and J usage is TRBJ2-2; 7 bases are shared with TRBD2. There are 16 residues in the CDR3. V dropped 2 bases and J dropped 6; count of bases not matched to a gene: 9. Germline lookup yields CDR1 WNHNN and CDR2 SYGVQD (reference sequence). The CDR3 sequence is CASSERLTSLSGELFF. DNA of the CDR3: TGCGCCAGCAGTGAGCGCCTGACTAGCTTGTCCGGGGAGCTGTTTTTT.

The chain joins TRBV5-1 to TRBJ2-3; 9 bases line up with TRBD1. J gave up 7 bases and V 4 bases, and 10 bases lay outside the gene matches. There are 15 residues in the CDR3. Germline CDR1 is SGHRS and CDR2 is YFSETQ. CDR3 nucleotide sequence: TGCGCCAGCAGCCCACAATGGGACAGGGAGAATACGCAGTATTTT. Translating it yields CASSPQWDRENTQYF.

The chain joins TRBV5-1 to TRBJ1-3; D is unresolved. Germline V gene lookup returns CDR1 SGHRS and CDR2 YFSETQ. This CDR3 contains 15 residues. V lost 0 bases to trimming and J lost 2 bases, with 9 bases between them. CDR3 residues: CASSLEASPGNTIYF. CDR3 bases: TGCGCCAGCAGCTTGGAAGCATCCCCTGGAAACACCATATATTTT.

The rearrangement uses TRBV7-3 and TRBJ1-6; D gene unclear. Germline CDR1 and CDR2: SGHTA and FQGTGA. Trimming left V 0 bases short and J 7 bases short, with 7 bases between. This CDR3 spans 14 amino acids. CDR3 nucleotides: TGTGCCAGCAGCTTAACAGACGGGAATTCACCCCTCCACTTT. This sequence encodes CASSLTDGNSPLHF.

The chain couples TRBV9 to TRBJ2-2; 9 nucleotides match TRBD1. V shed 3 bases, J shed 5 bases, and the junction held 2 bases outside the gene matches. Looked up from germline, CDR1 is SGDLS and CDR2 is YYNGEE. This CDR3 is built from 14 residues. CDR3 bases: TGTGCCAGCAGCGCGGGACAGGGAACCGGGGAGCTGTTTTTT. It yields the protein CASSAGQGTGELFF.

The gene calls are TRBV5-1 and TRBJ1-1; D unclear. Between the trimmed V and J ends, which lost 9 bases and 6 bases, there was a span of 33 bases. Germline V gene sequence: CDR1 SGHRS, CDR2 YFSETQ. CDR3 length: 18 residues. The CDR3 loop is CATSPSRWTAPGTSEAFF. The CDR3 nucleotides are TGCGCCACGTCACCAAGCCGGTGGACTGCTCCGGGAACCTCTGAAGCTTTCTTT.

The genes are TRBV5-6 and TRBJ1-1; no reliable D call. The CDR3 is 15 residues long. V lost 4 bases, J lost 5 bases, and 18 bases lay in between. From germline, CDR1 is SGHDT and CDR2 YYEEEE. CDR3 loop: CASSRKDVGRTEAFF. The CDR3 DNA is TGTGCCAGCAGCCGCAAGGATGTGGGCCGGACTGAAGCTTTCTTT.

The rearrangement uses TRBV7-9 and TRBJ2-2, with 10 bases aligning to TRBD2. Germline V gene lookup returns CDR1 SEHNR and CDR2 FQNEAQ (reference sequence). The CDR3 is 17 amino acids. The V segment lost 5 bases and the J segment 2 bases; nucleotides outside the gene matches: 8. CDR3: CASSPILAGGNTGELFF. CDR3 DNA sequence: TGTGCCAGCAGCCCTATTTTAGCGGGGGGAAACACCGGGGAGCTGTTTTTT. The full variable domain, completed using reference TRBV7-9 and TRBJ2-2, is DTGVSQNPRHKITKRGQNVTFRCDPISEHNRLYWYRQTLGQGPEFLTYFQNEAQLEKSRLLSDRFSAERPKGSFSTLEIQRTEQGDSAMYLCASSPILAGGNTGELFFGEGSRLTVL.

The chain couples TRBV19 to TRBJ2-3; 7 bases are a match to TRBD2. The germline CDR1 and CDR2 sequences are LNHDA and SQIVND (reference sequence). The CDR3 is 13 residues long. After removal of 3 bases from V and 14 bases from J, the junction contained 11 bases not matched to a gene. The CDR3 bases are TGTGCCAGTAGTATGGAAGGGGCGGGAGCCGCGTATTTT. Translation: CASSMEGAGAAYF.

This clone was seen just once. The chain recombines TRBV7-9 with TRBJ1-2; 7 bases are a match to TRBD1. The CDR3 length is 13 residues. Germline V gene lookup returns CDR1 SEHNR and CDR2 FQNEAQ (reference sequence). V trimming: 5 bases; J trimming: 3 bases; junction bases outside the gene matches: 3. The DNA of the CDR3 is TGTGCCAGCAGCCGACAGGGCCACTATGGCTACACCTTC. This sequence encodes CASSRQGHYGYTF.

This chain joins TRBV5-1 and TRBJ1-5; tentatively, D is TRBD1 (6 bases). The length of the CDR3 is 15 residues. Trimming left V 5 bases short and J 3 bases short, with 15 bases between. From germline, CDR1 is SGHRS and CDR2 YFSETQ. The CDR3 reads CASSPGTPANQPQHF. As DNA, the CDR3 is TGCGCCAGCAGTCCCGGGACACCGGCCAATCAGCCCCAGCATTTT.

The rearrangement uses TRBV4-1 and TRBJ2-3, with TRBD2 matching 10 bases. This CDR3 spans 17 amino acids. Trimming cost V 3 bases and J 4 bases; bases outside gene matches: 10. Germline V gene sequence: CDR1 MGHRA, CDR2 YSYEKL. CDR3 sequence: CASSHSPPSGGSDTQYF. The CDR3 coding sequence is TGCGCCAGCAGCCACTCACCTCCTAGCGGGGGATCAGATACGCAGTATTTT.

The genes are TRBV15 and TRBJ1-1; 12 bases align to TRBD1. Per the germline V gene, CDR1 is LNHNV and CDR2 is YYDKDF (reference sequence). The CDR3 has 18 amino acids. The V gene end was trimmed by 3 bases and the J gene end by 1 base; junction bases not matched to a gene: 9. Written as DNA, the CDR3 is TGTGCCACCAGCAGGGAGGGACAGGGGGCGCTCGGGAACACTGAAGCTTTCTTT. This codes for CATSREGQGALGNTEAFF.

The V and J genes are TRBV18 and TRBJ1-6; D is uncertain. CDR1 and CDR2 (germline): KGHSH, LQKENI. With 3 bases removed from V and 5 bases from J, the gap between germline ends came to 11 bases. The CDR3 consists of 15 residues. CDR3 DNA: TGTGCCAGCTCACCCTGGACTGGAGATAATTCACCCCTCCACTTT. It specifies CASSPWTGDNSPLHF.